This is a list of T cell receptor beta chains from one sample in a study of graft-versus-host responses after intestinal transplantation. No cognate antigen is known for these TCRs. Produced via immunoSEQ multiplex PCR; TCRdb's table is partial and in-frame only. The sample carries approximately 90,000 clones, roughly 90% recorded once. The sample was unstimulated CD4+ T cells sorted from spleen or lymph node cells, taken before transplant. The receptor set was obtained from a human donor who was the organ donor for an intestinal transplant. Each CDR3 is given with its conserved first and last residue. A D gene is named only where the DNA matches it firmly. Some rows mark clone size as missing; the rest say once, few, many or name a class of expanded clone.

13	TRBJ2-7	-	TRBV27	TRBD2	TGTGCCAGCAGCCCCGGGAGGGGGGACGAGCAGTACTTC	CASSPGRGDEQYF
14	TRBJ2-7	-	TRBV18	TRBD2	TGTGCCAGCTCACCACTAGCGGGAGACTACGAGCAGTACTTC	CASSPLAGDYEQYF
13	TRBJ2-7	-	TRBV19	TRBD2	TGTGCCAGTCCCGGACGGGGGGGCTACGAGCAGTACTTC	CASPGRGGYEQYF
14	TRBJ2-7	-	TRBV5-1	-	TGCGCCAGCAGCTTGGCCCAGGCATACTACGAGCAGTACTTC	CASSLAQAYYEQYF
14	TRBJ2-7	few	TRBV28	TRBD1	TGTGCCAGCAACCGACAGGGGGTATTCTACGAGCAGTACTTC	CASNRQGVFYEQYF
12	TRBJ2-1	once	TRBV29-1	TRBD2	TGCAGCGTTGAAGACGCGGCGGGGGTTTGGTTCTTC	CSVEDAAGVWFF
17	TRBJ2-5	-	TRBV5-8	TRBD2	TGTGCCAGCAGCTTGTATATGACTAGCGGAGCCCAAGAGACCCAGTACTTC	CASSLYMTSGAQETQYF
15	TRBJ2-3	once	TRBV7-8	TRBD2	TGTGCCAGCAGCTTACCGCGGGGGGGCACAGATACGCAGTATTTT	CASSLPRGGTDTQYF
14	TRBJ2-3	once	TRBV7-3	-	TGTGCCAGCAGCTTATCAGCGGTCACAGATACGCAGTATTTT	CASSLSAVTDTQYF
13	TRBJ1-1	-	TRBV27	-	TGTGCCAGCCGCAGGGCCCGGAACACTGAAGCTTTCTTT	CASRRARNTEAFF
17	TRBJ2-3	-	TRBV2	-	TGTGCCAGCAGTGGGAGGCGGCCCACCAGACGCACAGATACGCAGTATTTT	CASSGRRPTRRTDTQYF
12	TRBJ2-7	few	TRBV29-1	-	TGCAGCGCCCGGACAGTTTCCTACGAGCAGTACTTC	CSARTVSYEQYF
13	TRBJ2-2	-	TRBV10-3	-	TGTGCCATCTCTGCTGAAGGGGCCGGGGAGCTGTTTTTT	CAISAEGAGELFF
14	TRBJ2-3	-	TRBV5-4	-	TGTGCCAGCAGCTTTGGGGGGAGAACAGATACGCAGTATTTT	CASSFGGRTDTQYF
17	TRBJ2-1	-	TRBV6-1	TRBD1	TGTGCCAGCAGTGGGGGCACCGACAGGGAATATGGGGGTGAGCAGTTCTTC	CASSGGTDREYGGEQFF
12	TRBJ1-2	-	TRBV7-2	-	TGTGCCAGCAACACAGGGTATAGTGCCTACACCTTC	CASNTGYSAYTF
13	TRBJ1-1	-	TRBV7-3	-	TGTGCCAGCAGCGCATACAGGGCGCGCGAATCTTTCTTT	CASSAYRARESFF
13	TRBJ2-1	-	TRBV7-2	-	TGTGCCAGCAGCTTACAGCGGGACAATGAGCAGTTCTTC	CASSLQRDNEQFF
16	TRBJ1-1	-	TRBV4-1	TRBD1	TGCGCCAGCAGCCAAGACAGGGCCAGGGGGGTGGCTGAAGCTTTCTTT	CASSQDRARGVAEAFF
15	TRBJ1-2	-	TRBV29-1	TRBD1	TGCAGCGTTGAAGAGAACAGGGGGCTTAACTATGGCTACACCTTC	CSVEENRGLNYGYTF
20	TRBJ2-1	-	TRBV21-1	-	TGTGCCAGCAGCAAACGAAGTGGCGTCCGGGCTAGCGGGAGCAGGGATGAGCAGTTCTTC	CASSKRSGVRASGSRDEQFF
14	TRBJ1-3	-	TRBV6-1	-	TGTGCCAGCAATGTGAATGTGGAAGGGGGCACCATATATTTT	CASNVNVEGGTIYF
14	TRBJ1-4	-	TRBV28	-	TGTGCCAGCAGTCCCCCTCCGGGTGGGGAAAAACTGTTTTTT	CASSPPPGGEKLFF
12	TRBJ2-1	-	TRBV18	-	TGTGCCAGCTCACCAATTGGAGGTGAGCAGTTCTTC	CASSPIGGEQFF
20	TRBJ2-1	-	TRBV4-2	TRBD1	TGTGCCAGCAGCCTAGAAACCGCGGGGACGGGACAGGGAATATGGGGTGAGCAGTTCTTC	CASSLETAGTGQGIWGEQFF
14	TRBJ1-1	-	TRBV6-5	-	TGTGCCAGCAGTTCATCTCAGGGGTACACTGAAGCTTTCTTT	CASSSSQGYTEAFF
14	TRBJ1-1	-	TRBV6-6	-	TGTGCCAGCAGTTACGGGGGCATGAACACTGAAGCTTTCTTT	CASSYGGMNTEAFF
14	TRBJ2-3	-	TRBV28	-	TGTGCCAGCAGTTTAGCGATCAGCACAGATACGCAGTATTTT	CASSLAISTDTQYF
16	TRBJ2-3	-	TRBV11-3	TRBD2	TGTGCCAGCAGCTCCTCGCTTCGGGGGGGCACAGATACGCAGTATTTT	CASSSSLRGGTDTQYF
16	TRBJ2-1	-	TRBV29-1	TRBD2	TGCAGCGTTCCTCGGACTAGCGGGATTACCTACAATGAGCAGTTCTTC	CSVPRTSGITYNEQFF
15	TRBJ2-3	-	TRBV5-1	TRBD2	TGCGCCAGCAGCGGTCTAGCGGGGACTCGGGATACGCAGTATTTT	CASSGLAGTRDTQYF
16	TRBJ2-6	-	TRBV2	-	TGTGCCAGCCACAGCACCACCCTCTCTGGGGCCAACGTCCTGACTTTC	CASHSTTLSGANVLTF
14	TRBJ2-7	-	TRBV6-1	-	TGTGCCAGCAGTGTTCGAAGGGGAAACTACGAGCAGTACTTC	CASSVRRGNYEQYF
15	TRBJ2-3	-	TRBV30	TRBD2	TGTGCCTGGGATCGAACGGGACTAGTGGCTGGTACGCAGTATTTT	CAWDRTGLVAGTQYF
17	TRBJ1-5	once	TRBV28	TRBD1	TGTGCCAGCAGTTTCGGAACAGGGGTATATGGCAATCAGCCCCAGCATTTT	CASSFGTGVYGNQPQHF
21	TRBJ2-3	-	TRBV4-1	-	TGCGCCAGCAGCCAAAATCAGCGGCGGGACTTCCTCCTCGGGGATCCAGATACGCAGTATTTT	CASSQNQRRDFLLGDPDTQYF
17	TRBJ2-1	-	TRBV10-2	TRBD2	TGCGCCAGTGGGGTGGGGGACGGGAGGGCCTCCTACAATGAGCAGTTCTTC	CASGVGDGRASYNEQFF
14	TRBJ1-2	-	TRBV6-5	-	TGTGCCGGCAGCCCCTACGACAGGTTCTATGGCTACACCTTC	CAGSPYDRFYGYTF
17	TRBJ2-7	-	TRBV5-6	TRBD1	TGTGCCAGCAGCTCACAGGGGGTGTGGTCCTCCAACTACGAGCAGTACTTC	CASSSQGVWSSNYEQYF
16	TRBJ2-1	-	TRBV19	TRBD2	TGTGCCAGTAGTATAGTTCTAGCGGGAGGGTCCAATGAGCAGTTCTTC	CASSIVLAGGSNEQFF
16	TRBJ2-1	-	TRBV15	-	TGTGCCACCAGCAGAGACGGGACACTTCCCTACAATGAGCAGTTCTTC	CATSRDGTLPYNEQFF
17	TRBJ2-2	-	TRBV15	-	TGTGCCACCAGCGGACGAACAAGGAGGAGTGGAACCGGGGAGCTGTTTTTT	CATSGRTRRSGTGELFF